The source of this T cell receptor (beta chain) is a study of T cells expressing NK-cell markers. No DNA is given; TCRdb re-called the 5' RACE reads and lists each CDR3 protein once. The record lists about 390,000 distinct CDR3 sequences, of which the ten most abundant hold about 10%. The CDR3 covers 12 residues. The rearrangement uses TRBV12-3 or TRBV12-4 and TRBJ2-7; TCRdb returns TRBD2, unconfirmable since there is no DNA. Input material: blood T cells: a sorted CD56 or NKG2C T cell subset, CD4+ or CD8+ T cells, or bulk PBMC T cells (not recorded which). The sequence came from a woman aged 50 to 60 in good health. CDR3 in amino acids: CASGEGAHEQYF.